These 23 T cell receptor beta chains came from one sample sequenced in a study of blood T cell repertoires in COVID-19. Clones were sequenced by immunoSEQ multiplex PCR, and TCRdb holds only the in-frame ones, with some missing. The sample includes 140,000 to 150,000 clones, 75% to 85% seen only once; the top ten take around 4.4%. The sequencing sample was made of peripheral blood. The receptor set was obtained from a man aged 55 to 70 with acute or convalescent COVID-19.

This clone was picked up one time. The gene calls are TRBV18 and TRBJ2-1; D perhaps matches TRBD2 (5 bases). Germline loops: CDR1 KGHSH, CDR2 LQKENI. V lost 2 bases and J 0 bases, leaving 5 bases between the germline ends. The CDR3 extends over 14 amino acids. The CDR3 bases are TGTGCCAGCTCACCAACTAGCTCCTACAATGAGCAGTTCTTC. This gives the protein CASSPTSSYNEQFF. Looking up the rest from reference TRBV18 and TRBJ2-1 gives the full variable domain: NAGVMQNPRHLVRRRGQEARLRCSPMKGHSHVYWYRQLPEEGLKFMVYLQKENIIDESGMPKERFSAEFPKEGPSILRIQQVVRGDSAAYFCASSPTSSYNEQFFGPGTRLTVL.

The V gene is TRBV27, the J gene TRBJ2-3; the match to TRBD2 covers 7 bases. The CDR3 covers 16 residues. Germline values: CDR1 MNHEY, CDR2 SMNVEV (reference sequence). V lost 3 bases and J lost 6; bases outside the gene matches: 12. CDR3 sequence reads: CASSFLASGRRDTQYF. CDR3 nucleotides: TGTGCCAGCAGTTTCCTGGCTAGCGGAAGGCGGGATACGCAGTATTTT.

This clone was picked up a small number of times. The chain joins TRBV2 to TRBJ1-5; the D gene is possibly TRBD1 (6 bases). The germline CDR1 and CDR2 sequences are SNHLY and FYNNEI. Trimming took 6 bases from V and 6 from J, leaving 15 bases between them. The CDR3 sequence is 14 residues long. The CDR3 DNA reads TGTGCCAGCAGCTCGACAGGAGGAGGTCAGCCCCAGCATTTT. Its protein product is CASSSTGGGQPQHF.

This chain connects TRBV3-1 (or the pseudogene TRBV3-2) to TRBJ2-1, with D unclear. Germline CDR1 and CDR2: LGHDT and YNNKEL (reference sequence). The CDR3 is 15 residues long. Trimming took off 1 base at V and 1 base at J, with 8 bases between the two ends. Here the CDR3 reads CASSQVANSYNEQFF. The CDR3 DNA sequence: TGTGCCAGCAGCCAAGTAGCAAATTCCTACAATGAGCAGTTCTTC.

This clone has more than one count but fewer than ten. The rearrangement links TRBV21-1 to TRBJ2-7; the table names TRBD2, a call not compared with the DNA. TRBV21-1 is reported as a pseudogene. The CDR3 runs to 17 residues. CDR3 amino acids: CASSKVSSEALSYEQYF. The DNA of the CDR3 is TGTGCCAGCAGCAAAGTGAGCTCGGAGGCCCTTTCCTACGAGCAGTACTTC.

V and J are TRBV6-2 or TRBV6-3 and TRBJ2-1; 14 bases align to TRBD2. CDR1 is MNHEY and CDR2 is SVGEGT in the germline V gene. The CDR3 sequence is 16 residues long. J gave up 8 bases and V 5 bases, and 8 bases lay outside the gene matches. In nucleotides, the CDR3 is TGTGCCAGCAGTAGCGGACTAGCGGGAGGTAGGGATGAGCAGTTCTTC. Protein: CASSSGLAGGRDEQFF.

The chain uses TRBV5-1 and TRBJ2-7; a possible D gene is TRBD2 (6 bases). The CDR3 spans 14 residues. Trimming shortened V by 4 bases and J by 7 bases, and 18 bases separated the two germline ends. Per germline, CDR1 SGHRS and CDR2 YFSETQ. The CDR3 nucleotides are TGCGCCAGCAGCGCGGTTCTCACCGCGGGGGAGCAGTACTTC. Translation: CASSAVLTAGEQYF.

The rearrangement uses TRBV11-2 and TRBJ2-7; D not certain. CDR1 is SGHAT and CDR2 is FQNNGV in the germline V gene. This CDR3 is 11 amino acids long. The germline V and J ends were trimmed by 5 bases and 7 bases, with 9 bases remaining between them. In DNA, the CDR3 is TGTGCCAGCAGCCCTACCGGGGAGCAGTACTTC. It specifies CASSPTGEQYF.

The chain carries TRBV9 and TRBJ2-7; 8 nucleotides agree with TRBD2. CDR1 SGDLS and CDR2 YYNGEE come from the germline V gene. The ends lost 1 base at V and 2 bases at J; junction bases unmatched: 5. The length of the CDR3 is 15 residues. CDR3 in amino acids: CASSVSSGTTYEQYF. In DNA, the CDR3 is TGTGCCAGCAGCGTAAGTAGCGGGACCACCTACGAGCAGTACTTC.

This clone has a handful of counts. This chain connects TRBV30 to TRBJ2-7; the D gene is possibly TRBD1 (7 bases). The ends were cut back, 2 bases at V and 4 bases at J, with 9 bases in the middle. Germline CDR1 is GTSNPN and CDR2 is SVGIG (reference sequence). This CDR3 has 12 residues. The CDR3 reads CAWSPGGYEQYF. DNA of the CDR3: TGTGCCTGGAGTCCAGGGGGGTACGAGCAGTACTTC.

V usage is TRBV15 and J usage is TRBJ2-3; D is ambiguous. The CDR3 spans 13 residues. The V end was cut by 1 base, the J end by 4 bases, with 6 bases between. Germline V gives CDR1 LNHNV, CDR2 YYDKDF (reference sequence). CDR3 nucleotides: TGTGCCACCAGCAGAGGGTACTCAGATACGCAGTATTTT. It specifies CATSRGYSDTQYF.

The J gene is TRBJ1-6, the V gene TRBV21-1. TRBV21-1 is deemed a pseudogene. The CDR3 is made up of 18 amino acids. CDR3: CASSKVRLDSSYNSPLHF. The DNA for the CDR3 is TGTGCCAGCAGCAAAGTGCGGCTCGATAGCTCCTATAATTCACCCCTCCACTTT.

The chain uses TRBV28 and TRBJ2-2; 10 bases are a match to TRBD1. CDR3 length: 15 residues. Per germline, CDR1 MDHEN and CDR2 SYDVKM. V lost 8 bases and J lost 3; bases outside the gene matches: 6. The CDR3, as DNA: TGTGCCAGCGGGGACAGGGGTGTTTACACCGGGGAGCTGTTTTTT. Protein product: CASGDRGVYTGELFF. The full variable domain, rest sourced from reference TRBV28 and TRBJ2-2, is DVKVTQSSRYLVKRTGEKVFLECVQDMDHENMFWYRQDPGLGLRLIYFSYDVKMKEKGDIPEGYSVSREKKERFSLILESASTNQTSMYLCASGDRGVYTGELFFGEGSRLTVL.

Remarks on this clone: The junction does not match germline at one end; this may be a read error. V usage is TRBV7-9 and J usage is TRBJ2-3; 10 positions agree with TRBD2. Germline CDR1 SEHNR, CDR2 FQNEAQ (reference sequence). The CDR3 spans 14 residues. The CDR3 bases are TGTGCCAGCAGCCTAGCGGGAGTAATAGATACGCAGTATTTT. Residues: CASSLAGVIDTQYF.

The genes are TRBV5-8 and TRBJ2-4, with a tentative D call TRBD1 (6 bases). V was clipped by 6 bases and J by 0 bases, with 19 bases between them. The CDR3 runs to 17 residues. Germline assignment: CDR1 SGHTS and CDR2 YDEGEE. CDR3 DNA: TGTGCCAGCACTTTGACGACAGGATTTTTAGCCAAAAACATTCAGTACTTC. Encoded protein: CASTLTTGFLAKNIQYF.

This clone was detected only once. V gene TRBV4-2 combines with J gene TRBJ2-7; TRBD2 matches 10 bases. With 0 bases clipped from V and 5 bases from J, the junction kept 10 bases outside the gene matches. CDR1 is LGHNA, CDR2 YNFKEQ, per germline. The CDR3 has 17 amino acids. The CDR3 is CASSQEGLAGVGDEQYF. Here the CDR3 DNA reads TGTGCCAGCAGCCAAGAAGGGCTAGCGGGAGTGGGTGACGAGCAGTACTTC.

In nucleotides, the CDR3 is TGTGCCTGGAGCGCTAGCGGGGGAGGCAATGAGCAGTTCTTC. As protein: CAWSASGGGNEQFF. The chain employs TRBV30 and TRBJ2-1, with TRBD2 matching 10 bases. The CDR3 is made up of 14 amino acids. After removal of 3 bases from V and 6 bases from J, the junction contained 5 bases not matched to a gene. The V gene's germline CDR1 is GTSNPN and CDR2 SVGIG (reference sequence).

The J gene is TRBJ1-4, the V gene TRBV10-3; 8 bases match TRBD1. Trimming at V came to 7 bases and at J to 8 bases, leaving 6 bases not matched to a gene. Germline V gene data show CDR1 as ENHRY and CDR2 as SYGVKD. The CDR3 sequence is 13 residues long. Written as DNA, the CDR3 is TGTGCCATCAAAGGACAGGGTCGGGAAAAACTGTTTTTT. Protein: CAIKGQGREKLFF.

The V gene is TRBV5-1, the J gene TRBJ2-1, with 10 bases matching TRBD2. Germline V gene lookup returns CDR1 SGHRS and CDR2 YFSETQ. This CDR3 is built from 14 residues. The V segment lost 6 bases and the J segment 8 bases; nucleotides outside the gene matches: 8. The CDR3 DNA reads TGCGCCAGCAATCCGGGACTAGCGTCCTATGAGCAGTTCTTC. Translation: CASNPGLASYEQFF.

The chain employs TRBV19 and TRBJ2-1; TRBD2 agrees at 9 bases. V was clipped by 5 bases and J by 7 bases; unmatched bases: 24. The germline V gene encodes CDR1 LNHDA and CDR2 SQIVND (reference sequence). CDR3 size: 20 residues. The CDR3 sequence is CASSQRGAGAWTSERNEQFF. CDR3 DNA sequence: TGTGCCAGTAGTCAGAGAGGGGCAGGGGCTTGGACTAGCGAAAGGAATGAGCAGTTCTTC.

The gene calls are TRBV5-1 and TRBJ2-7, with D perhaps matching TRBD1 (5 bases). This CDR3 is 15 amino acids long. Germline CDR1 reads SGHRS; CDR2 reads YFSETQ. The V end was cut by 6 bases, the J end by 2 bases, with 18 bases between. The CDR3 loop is CASNKVDRVPYEQYF. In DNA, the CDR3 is TGCGCCAGCAATAAAGTTGACAGAGTTCCCTACGAGCAGTACTTC.

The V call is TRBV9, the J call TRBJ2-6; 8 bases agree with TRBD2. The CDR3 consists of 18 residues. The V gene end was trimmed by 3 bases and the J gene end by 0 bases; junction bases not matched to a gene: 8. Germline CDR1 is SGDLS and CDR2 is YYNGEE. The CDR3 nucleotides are TGTGCCAGCAGCGCCCGCGGGGGGATTAGCTCTGGGGCCAACGTCCTGACTTTC. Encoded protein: CASSARGGISSGANVLTF.

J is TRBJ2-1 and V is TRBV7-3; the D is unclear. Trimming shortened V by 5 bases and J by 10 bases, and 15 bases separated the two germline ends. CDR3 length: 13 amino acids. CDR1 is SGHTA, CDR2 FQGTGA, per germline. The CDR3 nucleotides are TGTGCCAGCAGCCCCGACCGACAAATCGAGCAGTTCTTC. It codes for CASSPDRQIEQFF.